These 18 T cell receptor beta chains came from one sample sequenced in a study of blood T cells in healthy people across ages (dated by TCRdb to between 2014 and 2016). The protocol used for the library was 5' RACE. A second PCR of roughly 6 to 12 cycles was performed with a sample-barcoded 5' primer and a J-beta primer mix. TCRdb's own reprocessing of the public reads used fastp at Q25 and MiXCR and kept productive beta chains. All rows with the same CDR3 protein become a single entry with the most common DNA and genes. A total of around 1,800,000 distinct CDR3 sequences appear in this sample, about 39% of them only once. The ten most abundant clones make up roughly 23% of the sample. Sequenced material: blood. The receptor source for this set is a human donor in good health.

In its sample, this clonotype was seen many times. The chain joins TRBV29-1 to TRBJ2-5, with D possibly matching TRBD1 (5 bases). Germline values: CDR1 SQVTM, CDR2 ANQGSEA. The CDR3 consists of 13 residues. The V end was cut by 3 bases, the J end by 7 bases, with 15 bases between. The chain's CDR3 is CSVDQAGQRTQYF. CDR3 DNA: TGCAGCGTTGATCAGGCCGGACAAAGGACCCAGTACTTC.

This clonotype appeared a few times. The chain has TRBV2 and TRBJ2-1, with D perhaps matching TRBD2 (6 bases). Trimming took 4 bases from V and 9 from J, leaving 13 bases between them. Germline assignment: CDR1 SNHLY and CDR2 FYNNEI. The CDR3 sequence is 13 residues long. CDR3 nucleotides: TGTGCCAGCAGTGTGATGGCGGGGACTGAGCAGTTCTTC. Translating it yields CASSVMAGTEQFF.

The V gene is TRBV7-9, the J gene TRBJ1-4; D may be TRBD1 (5 bases). Germline CDR1 reads SEHNR; CDR2 reads FQNEAQ (reference sequence). This CDR3 contains 14 residues. The V end was cut by 2 bases, the J end by 6 bases, with 10 bases between. In DNA form, the CDR3 reads TGTGCCAGCAGCTTACTGGGAGGGGATGAAAAACTGTTTTTT. It encodes CASSLLGGDEKLFF.

The chain joins TRBV6-6 to TRBJ2-3; maybe TRBD1 (6 bases). V lost 2 bases and J 5 bases, leaving 11 bases between the germline ends. Germline-derived CDR1 and CDR2 are MNHNY and SVGAGI (reference sequence). The CDR3 sequence is 14 residues long. In DNA form, the CDR3 reads TGTGCCAGCAGTTACGGACAGTCCGGAGATACGCAGTATTTT. Amino acid sequence: CASSYGQSGDTQYF.

The chain carries TRBV12-3 or TRBV12-4 and TRBJ2-1, with D perhaps assigned TRBD1 or TRBD2 (6 bases each). The CDR3 sequence is 14 residues long. V was shortened by 2 bases and J by 10 bases, with 15 bases between the two germline ends. CDR3 protein: CASSLTAGGREQFF. The DNA of the CDR3 is TGTGCCAGCAGTTTAACAGCCGGGGGCCGGGAGCAGTTCTTC.

This CDR3 reads CASAFEETSYNEQFF. The CDR3 nucleotides are TGTGCCAGCGCTTTTGAAGAGACTTCCTACAATGAGCAGTTCTTC. The V gene is TRBV28, the J gene TRBJ2-1; D is unresolved. The germline V and J ends were trimmed by 8 bases and 1 base, with 15 bases remaining between them. Germline loops: CDR1 MDHEN, CDR2 SYDVKM. CDR3 length equals 15 residues. Based on the CDR3 plus reference TRBV28 and TRBJ2-1, the full variable domain is DVKVTQSSRYLVKRTGEKVFLECVQDMDHENMFWYRQDPGLGLRLIYFSYDVKMKEKGDIPEGYSVSREKKERFSLILESASTNQTSMYLCASAFEETSYNEQFFGPGTRLTVL.

The genes are TRBV7-2 and TRBJ1-2; TRBD1 agrees at 8 bases. The V gene's germline CDR1 is SGHTA and CDR2 FQGNSA. The CDR3 is made up of 15 amino acids. Trimming at V came to 5 bases and at J to 5 bases, leaving 10 bases not matched to a gene. The CDR3 coding sequence is TGTGCCAGCAGCCGCGGCCAGGGGGCGGGATATGGCTACACCTTC. Protein product: CASSRGQGAGYGYTF.

This chain uses TRBV9 with TRBJ2-3, with 9 positions matching TRBD2. The V gene's germline CDR1 is SGDLS and CDR2 YYNGEE. The J segment lost 6 bases and the V segment lost 4 bases, leaving 15 bases of the junction unmatched. The CDR3 runs 17 residues. The CDR3 DNA is TGTGCCAGCAGCCACTACCCGACTAGCGGCGAAAAGGATACGCAGTATTTT. Residues: CASSHYPTSGEKDTQYF.

This rearrangement joins TRBV7-3 to TRBJ2-1, with a weak D call TRBD2 (6 bases). Trimming shortened V by 10 bases and J by 0 bases, and 13 bases separated the two germline ends. CDR3 length: 14 amino acids. Germline V CDR1 and CDR2: SGHTA, FQGTGA. CDR3 coding DNA: TGTGCCATCCCCGGGACTTCCTCCTACAATGAGCAGTTCTTC. Its translation: CAIPGTSSYNEQFF.

Here the CDR3 DNA reads TGTGCCACCAGCAGAGACAGGAGGGGAGGCCTCAATGAGCAGTTCTTC. It is translated as CATSRDRRGGLNEQFF. The V and J genes are TRBV15 and TRBJ2-1, with D possibly TRBD2 on 6 matching bases. Germline-derived CDR1 and CDR2 are LNHNV and YYDKDF (reference sequence). The V end was cut by 0 bases, the J end by 6 bases, with 15 bases between. The CDR3 length is 16 residues.

The rearrangement uses TRBV6-5 and TRBJ1-1, with D uncertain. CDR1 MNHEY and CDR2 SVGAGI come from the germline V gene. The ends were cut back, 6 bases at V and 5 bases at J, with 10 bases in the middle. The CDR3 is 12 residues long. CDR3 nucleotide sequence: TGTGCCAGCAGGACGACCGGGACTGAAGCTTTCTTT. Protein sequence: CASRTTGTEAFF.

This chain connects TRBV25-1 to TRBJ2-1; D not certain. Germline V CDR1 and CDR2: MGHDK, SYGVNS. The V gene lost 2 bases and the J gene lost 9 bases, with 8 bases spanning the gap. The CDR3 length is 12 residues. The CDR3 is CASSEPRREQFF. The CDR3 DNA is TGTGCCAGCAGTGAACCCCGCCGTGAGCAGTTCTTC.

This clonotype was seen a few times. The V gene is TRBV7-2, the J gene TRBJ2-7; 10 nucleotides match TRBD2. The trim removed 1 base at V and 2 bases at J, leaving 2 bases unmatched. This CDR3 is 15 amino acids long. The V gene's germline CDR1 is SGHTA and CDR2 FQGNSA. In nucleotides, the CDR3 is TGTGCCAGCAGCTTAGTTAGCGGGGGGACCTACGAGCAGTACTTC. Translating gives CASSLVSGGTYEQYF.

The sample holds a few counts of this clonotype. Compared with germline, one end of the junction differs, possibly owing to a read error. This chain links TRBV4-2 with TRBJ2-7; 7 bases line up with TRBD1. The germline CDR1 and CDR2 sequences are LGHNA and YNFKEQ. The CDR3 length is 14 residues. This chain's CDR3 is CANSPRDSTYEQYF. In DNA form, the CDR3 reads TGTGCCAACAGCCCCCGGGACAGCACCTACGAGCAGTACTTC.

This clonotype turned up a few times. This chain uses TRBV27 with TRBJ1-2, with TRBD1 matching over 9 bases. V shed 7 bases, J shed 5 bases, and the junction held 14 bases outside the gene matches. There are 16 residues in the CDR3. Germline CDR1 and CDR2: MNHEY and SMNVEV (reference sequence). In DNA form, the CDR3 reads TGTGCCAGCAACTCAGGACCCGGGACAGGGCTATATGGCTACACCTTC. Amino acids: CASNSGPGTGLYGYTF.

V usage is TRBV7-3 and J usage is TRBJ2-4; 7 bases line up with TRBD2. The V gene end was trimmed by 6 bases and the J gene end by 8 bases; junction bases not matched to a gene: 10. Germline V gene sequence: CDR1 SGHTA, CDR2 FQGTGA. CDR3 size: 14 residues. The CDR3 nucleotides are TGTGCCAGCAGTTTAGTGGGGGGGGTGGACATTCAGTACTTC. It encodes CASSLVGGVDIQYF.

This chain joins TRBV7-6 and TRBJ2-3; D possibly corresponds to TRBD2 (6 bases). Germline assignment: CDR1 SGHVS and CDR2 FNYEAQ. The CDR3 totals 13 residues. Trimming removed 4 bases at V and 8 bases at J, with 13 bases between. CDR3 nucleotide sequence: TGTGCCAGCAGCTCCGGGGACTCTGTTACGCAGTATTTT. Translated: CASSSGDSVTQYF.

This clonotype was observed a handful of times. The chain employs TRBV27 and TRBJ2-7; unclear D gene. CDR1 is MNHEY and CDR2 is SMNVEV in the germline V gene (reference sequence). The V end was cut by 3 bases, the J end by 2 bases, with 11 bases between. This CDR3 is 14 amino acids long. The CDR3 DNA is TGTGCCAGCAGTTTCAAGGCAGACACCTACGAGCAGTACTTC. It is translated as CASSFKADTYEQYF.